The T cell receptor beta chain under discussion was sequenced for a study of graft-versus-host responses after intestinal transplantation. Turning to the study itself: The study gave all recipients anti-thymocyte globulin induction, then tacrolimus and steroids for approximately 3 years.

V dropped 2 bases and J dropped 9 bases, with 13 bases sitting between them. The CDR3 loop spans 13 amino acids. Per the germline V gene, CDR1 is MNHEY and CDR2 is SMNVEV (reference sequence). General study findings and limits: Declines in HvG clones occurring early post-transplant were associated with peak circulating GvH clone levels. The authors found GvH clones in recipient marrow, some appearing first in ileum or blood.

A single count supports this clone. Its antigen is unknown. The protocol was immunoSEQ multiplex PCR, while the TCRdb copy is restricted to in-frame clones and leaves out a portion. The sample records about 85,000 clones, around four fifths being singletons. The TCR sequence derives from a human donor who received an intestinal transplant. The sample was unstimulated CD8+ T cells sorted from spleen or lymph node cells, taken before intestinal transplant. The V gene is TRBV27, the J gene TRBJ1-2; tentative D call: TRBD1 (5 bases). The chain's CDR3 is CASSLSQGRSYTF. As DNA, the CDR3 is TGTGCCAGCAGTTTAAGCCAGGGAAGGAGCTACACCTTC.